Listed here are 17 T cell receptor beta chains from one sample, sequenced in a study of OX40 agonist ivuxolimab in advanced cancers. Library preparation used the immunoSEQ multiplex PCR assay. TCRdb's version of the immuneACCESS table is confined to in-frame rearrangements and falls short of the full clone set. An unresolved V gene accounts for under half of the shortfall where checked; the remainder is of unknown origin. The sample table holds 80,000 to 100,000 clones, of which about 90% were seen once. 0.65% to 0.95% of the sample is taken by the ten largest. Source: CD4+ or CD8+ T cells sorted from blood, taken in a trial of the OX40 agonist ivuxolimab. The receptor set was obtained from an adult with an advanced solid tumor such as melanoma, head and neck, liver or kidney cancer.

The CDR3 here is CASSQVSGTLYNEQFF. For the CDR3, the DNA is TGCGCCAGCAGCCAGGTCTCCGGGACCCTGTACAATGAGCAGTTCTTC. This chain links TRBV4-3 with TRBJ2-1, with D possibly called TRBD1 or TRBD2 (5 bases each). The V end lost 3 bases, the J end lost 4 bases, and 16 bases lay between the germline ends. CDR1 is LGHNA, CDR2 YSLEER, per germline. CDR3 length: 16 residues.

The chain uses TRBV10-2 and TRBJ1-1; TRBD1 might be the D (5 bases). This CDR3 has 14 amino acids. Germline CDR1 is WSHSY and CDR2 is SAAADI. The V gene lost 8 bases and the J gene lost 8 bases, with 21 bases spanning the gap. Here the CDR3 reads CASRSLDSQAEAFF. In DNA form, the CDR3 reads TGCGCCAGCCGATCCCTTGACAGCCAAGCAGAAGCTTTCTTT.

The CDR3 DNA is TGTGCCAGCAGCTTGGGGGGGGGTGCTGGCCGAGAAAAGCAGTACTTC. It specifies CASSLGGGAGREKQYF. The chain recombines TRBV7-2 with TRBJ2-7; 7 nucleotides match TRBD2. V dropped 3 bases and J dropped 8; count of bases not matched to a gene: 16. Per germline, CDR1 SGHTA and CDR2 FQGNSA. This CDR3 has 16 residues.

The DNA for the CDR3 is TGCGCCAGCAGTCGGGACCGCGGCTCCATATATTTT. This encodes CASSRDRGSIYF. The chain combines TRBV10-1 with TRBJ1-3, with D perhaps TRBD1 (5 bases). This CDR3 has 12 residues. Trimming shortened V by 5 bases and J by 11 bases, and 13 bases separated the two germline ends. Germline assignment: CDR1 WNHNN and CDR2 SYGVQD (reference sequence).

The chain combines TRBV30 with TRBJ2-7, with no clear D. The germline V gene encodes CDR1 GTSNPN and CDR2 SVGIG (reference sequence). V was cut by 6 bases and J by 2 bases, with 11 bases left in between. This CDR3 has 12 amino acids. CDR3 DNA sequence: TGTGCCTGCAATCGACTCACCTACGAGCAGTACTTC. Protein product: CACNRLTYEQYF. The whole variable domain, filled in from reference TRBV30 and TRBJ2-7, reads SQTIHQWPATLVQPVGSPLSLECTVEGTSNPNLYWYRQAAGRGLQLLFYSVGIGQISSEVPQNLSASRPQDRQFILSSKKLLLSDSGFYLCACNRLTYEQYFGPGTRLTVT.

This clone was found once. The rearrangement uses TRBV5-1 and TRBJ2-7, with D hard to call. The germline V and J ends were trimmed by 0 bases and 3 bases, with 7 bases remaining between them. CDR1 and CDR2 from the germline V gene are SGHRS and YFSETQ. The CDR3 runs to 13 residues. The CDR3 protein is CASSLAPIYEQYF. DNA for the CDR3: TGCGCCAGCAGCTTGGCCCCTATCTACGAGCAGTACTTC.

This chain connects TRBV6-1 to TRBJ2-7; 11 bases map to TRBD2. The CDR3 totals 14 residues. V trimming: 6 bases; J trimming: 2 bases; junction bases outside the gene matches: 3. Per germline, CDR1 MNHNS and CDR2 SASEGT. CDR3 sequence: CASRLLAGAYEQYF. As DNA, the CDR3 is TGTGCCAGCAGACTACTAGCGGGGGCCTACGAGCAGTACTTC.

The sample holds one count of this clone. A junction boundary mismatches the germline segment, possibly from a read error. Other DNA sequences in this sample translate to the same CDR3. The CDR3 is CASSVGVSGYEQYF. CDR3 bases: TGTGCCAGCAGCGTAGGCGTTAGCGGATACGAGCAATACTTC. This chain joins TRBV9 and TRBJ2-7; D may be TRBD2 (6 bases). CDR3 length: 14 amino acids. From germline, CDR1 is SGDLS and CDR2 YYNGEE. The full variable domain, in which reference TRBV9 and TRBJ2-7 provide the parts outside the CDR3, is DSGVTQTPKHLITATGQRVTLRCSPRSGDLSVYWYQQSLDQGLQFLIQYYNGEERAKGNILERFSAQQFPDLHSELNLSSLELGDSALYFCASSVGVSGYEQYFGPGTRLTVT.

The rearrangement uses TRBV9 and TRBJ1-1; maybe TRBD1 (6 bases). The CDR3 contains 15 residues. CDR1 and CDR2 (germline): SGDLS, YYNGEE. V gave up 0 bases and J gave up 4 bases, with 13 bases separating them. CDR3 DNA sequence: TGTGCCAGCAGCGTAGTACCAGGGGCGGGCACTGAAGCTTTCTTT. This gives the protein CASSVVPGAGTEAFF.

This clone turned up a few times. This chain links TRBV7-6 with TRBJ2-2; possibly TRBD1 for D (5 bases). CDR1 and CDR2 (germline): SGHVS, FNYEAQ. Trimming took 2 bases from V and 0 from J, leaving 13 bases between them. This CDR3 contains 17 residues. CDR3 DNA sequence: TGTGCCAGCAGCTTAATTGGCACAGGACCGAACACCGGGGAGCTGTTTTTT. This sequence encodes CASSLIGTGPNTGELFF.

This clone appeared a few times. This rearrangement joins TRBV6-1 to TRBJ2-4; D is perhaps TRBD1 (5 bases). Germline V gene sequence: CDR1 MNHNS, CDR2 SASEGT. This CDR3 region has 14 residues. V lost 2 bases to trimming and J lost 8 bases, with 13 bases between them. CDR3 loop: CASSELPGLDIQYF. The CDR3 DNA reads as TGTGCCAGCAGTGAATTGCCAGGGTTGGACATTCAGTACTTC.

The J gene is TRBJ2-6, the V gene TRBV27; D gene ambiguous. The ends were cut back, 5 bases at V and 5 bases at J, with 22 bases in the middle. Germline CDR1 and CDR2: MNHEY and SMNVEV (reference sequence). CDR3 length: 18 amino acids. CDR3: CASSPWPPLQSRANVLTF. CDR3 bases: TGTGCCAGCAGTCCGTGGCCTCCGCTACAAAGTCGGGCCAACGTCCTGACTTTC.

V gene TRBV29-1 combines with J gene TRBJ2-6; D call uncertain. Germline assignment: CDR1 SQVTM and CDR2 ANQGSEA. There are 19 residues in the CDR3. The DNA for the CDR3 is TGCCCGCATTTTGGTCCCCCTTGGTCTCCTTCCTCTGGGGCCAACGTCCTGACTTTC. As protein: CPHFGPPWSPSSGANVLTF.

CDR3 residues: CASRQGGSYEQYF. Written as DNA, the CDR3 is TGTGCCAGCAGACAGGGAGGGTCCTACGAGCAGTACTTC. The V and J genes are TRBV28 and TRBJ2-7; D is perhaps TRBD2 (7 bases). V lost 6 bases to trimming and J lost 1 base, with 10 bases between them. Per the germline V gene, CDR1 is MDHEN and CDR2 is SYDVKM. The CDR3 covers 13 residues.

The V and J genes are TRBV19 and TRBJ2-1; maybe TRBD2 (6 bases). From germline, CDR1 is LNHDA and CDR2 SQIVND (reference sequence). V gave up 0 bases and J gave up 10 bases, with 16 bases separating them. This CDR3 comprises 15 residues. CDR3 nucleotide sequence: TGTGCCAGTAGTATAGATCGCGGCCAGGGAGGCGAGCAGTTCTTC. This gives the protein CASSIDRGQGGEQFF.

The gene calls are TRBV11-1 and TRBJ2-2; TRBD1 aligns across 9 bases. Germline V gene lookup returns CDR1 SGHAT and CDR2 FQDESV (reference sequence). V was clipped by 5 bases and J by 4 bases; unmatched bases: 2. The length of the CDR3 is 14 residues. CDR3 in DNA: TGTGCCAGCAGCAGGGACAGGGCCACCGGGGAGCTGTTTTTT. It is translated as CASSRDRATGELFF.

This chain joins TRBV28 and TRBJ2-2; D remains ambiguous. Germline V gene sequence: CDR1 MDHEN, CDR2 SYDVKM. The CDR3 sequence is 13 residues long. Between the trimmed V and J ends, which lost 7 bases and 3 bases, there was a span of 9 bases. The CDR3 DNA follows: TGTGCCAGCACACGGCGGCACACCGGGGAGCTGTTTTTT. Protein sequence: CASTRRHTGELFF. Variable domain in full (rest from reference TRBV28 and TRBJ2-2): DVKVTQSSRYLVKRTGEKVFLECVQDMDHENMFWYRQDPGLGLRLIYFSYDVKMKEKGDIPEGYSVSREKKERFSLILESASTNQTSMYLCASTRRHTGELFFGEGSRLTVL.